This TCR beta chain was recovered during a study of blood T cell repertoires in COVID-19 (dated by TCRdb to the early 2020s). In terms of the full investigation: Collaborator samples came from the United States, Italy and Spain and covered acute and convalescent phases of COVID-19. The material from the prospective study consisted of cDNA or gDNA derived from T cells, B-cell-depleted T cells, or PBMCs. Subjects who had been exposed to COVID-19, were actively infected with it, or had recovered from it provided the deeply sampled blood TCRbeta repertoires that made up the dataset. The samples were drawn from two sources: the first 160 participants of the ongoing ImmuneRACE study, and 950 to 1,500 subjects contributed by 6 global collaborators. A de-identified subject ID, COVID-19 status, age in years and sex were almost always included in the sample metadata. HLA class I and class II types, where available, came from metadata supplied by the sample provider rather than from assay-based typing. The repertoires were released in a freely available public database meant as a resource for research on the immune response to SARS-CoV-2. The paper as a whole reports these results and caveats: Clinical and demographic metadata were provided uncurated, with the amount varying by source and participant.

The immunoSEQ Assay, a bias-controlled multiplex PCR, was used to amplify TCRbeta CDR3 regions from genomic DNA. The authors processed their data as follows. Nucleated cell counts per sample were estimated from amplification of reference gene primers within the assay. To quantify the absolute abundance of each unique TCRbeta CDR3 rearrangement, sequence reads were collapsed and filtered. For each sample, productive Simpson clonality was calculated by taking the square root of Simpson's diversity index across productive rearrangements. What TCRdb holds here is the immuneACCESS table cut down to in-frame rearrangements. Part of the clones is not present; checked against another copy, under half of the missing clones reflect an unresolved V gene, and the others are unexplained. The V and J calls and clone size are taken from that table; D and trimming were inferred from the DNA. The sample table contains tens of thousands of clones; only one count was recorded for roughly 82% of them. The top ten constitute about an eighth of the sample.

The trim is 2 bases for V and 4 bases for J, with a gap of 11 bases between the germline ends. The CDR3 spans 14 residues, from the cysteine through the phenylalanine. Only the CDR3 DNA stays, 42 bases, in frame from base 1. CDR1 and CDR2 were assigned from the germline V gene (reference sequence) as MNHEY and SMNVEV. A word on this clone: Its cognate antigen has yet to be identified. There are no base qualities to consult, and no much larger clone falls within one base.

Whole blood was collected in K2EDTA tubes by collaborating institutions according to the institutions' own protocols. Collaborator samples were shipped for TCRbeta analysis as frozen whole blood, isolated PBMCs, or DNA extracted from either sample type. Sequenced sample: peripheral blood. This chain is built from TRBV27 and TRBJ2-5; D gene: possibly TRBD1, on 6 matching bases. The clonotype originates from a woman over 75 with acute or convalescent COVID-19. This receptor has the CDR3 CASSLRGRGETQYF. The nucleotide sequence is TGTGCCAGCAGTTTAAGGGGCAGGGGAGAGACCCAGTACTTC.